This is a list of T cell receptor beta chains from one sample in a study of blood T cell repertoires in COVID-19. The table came from immunoSEQ multiplex PCR; TCRdb's copy has only in-frame clones and leaves some out. Seen here are 30,000 to 40,000 clones, around 88% observed once, and the top ten hold approximately 6.5%. The sample was peripheral blood. Receptor source: a human donor in a cohort sampled during active COVID-19. Each CDR3 is given with its conserved first and last residue. A D gene is named only where the DNA matches it firmly. Expanded clones are given a class, and other clones once, few, many or no size at all.

v_call: TRBV5-1; j_call: TRBJ2-3; clone_size: .; d_call: TRBD2; cdr3_aa: CASSPGTSGDTQYF; cdr3_nt: TGCGCCAGCAGCCCAGGGACTAGCGGAGATACGCAGTATTTT
v_call: TRBV5-4; j_call: TRBJ2-1; clone_size: .; d_call: TRBD2; cdr3_aa: CASSLSPGGNNEQFF; cdr3_nt: TGTGCCAGCAGCTTGTCCCCGGGGGGGAACAATGAGCAGTTCTTC
v_call: TRBV24-1; j_call: TRBJ1-3; clone_size: .; d_call: .; cdr3_aa: CATSDLHGGLYGNTIYF; cdr3_nt: TGTGCCACCAGTGATTTGCACGGGGGACTCTATGGAAACACCATATATTTT
v_call: TRBV29-1; j_call: TRBJ2-7; clone_size: once; d_call: TRBD2; cdr3_aa: CSVRGGLGEQYF; cdr3_nt: TGCAGCGTTAGGGGAGGGCTTGGCGAGCAGTACTTC
v_call: TRBV7-2; j_call: TRBJ2-1; clone_size: .; d_call: .; cdr3_aa: CASSFLADSYNEQFF; cdr3_nt: TGTGCCAGCAGCTTTTTAGCGGACTCCTACAATGAGCAGTTCTTC
v_call: TRBV5-1; j_call: TRBJ2-7; clone_size: .; d_call: .; cdr3_aa: CASSLEVTSSYEQYF; cdr3_nt: TGCGCCAGCAGCTTGGAGGTGACTAGCTCCTACGAGCAGTACTTC
v_call: TRBV27; j_call: TRBJ2-7; clone_size: .; d_call: .; cdr3_aa: CASSPSDTYYEQYF; cdr3_nt: TGTGCCAGCAGTCCATCGGACACCTACTACGAGCAGTACTTC
v_call: TRBV24-1; j_call: TRBJ2-3; clone_size: once; d_call: TRBD1; cdr3_aa: CATSDRTGGTDTQYF; cdr3_nt: TGTGCCACCAGTGACAGGACAGGGGGCACAGATACGCAGTATTTT
v_call: TRBV10-3; j_call: TRBJ1-5; clone_size: .; d_call: TRBD1; cdr3_aa: CATLDRDSNQPQHF; cdr3_nt: TGTGCCACCCTCGACAGGGATAGCAATCAGCCCCAGCATTTT
v_call: TRBV6-5; j_call: TRBJ2-5; clone_size: .; d_call: TRBD1; cdr3_aa: CASRLTGEVRETQYF; cdr3_nt: TGTGCCAGCAGATTGACAGGGGAGGTCCGGGAGACCCAGTACTTC
v_call: TRBV11-3; j_call: TRBJ2-7; clone_size: .; d_call: TRBD1; cdr3_aa: CASSFTGAPTYEQYF; cdr3_nt: TGTGCCAGCAGTTTCACAGGGGCCCCTACCTACGAGCAGTACTTC
v_call: TRBV7-2; j_call: TRBJ2-7; clone_size: .; d_call: TRBD1; cdr3_aa: CASSSGQGDEQYF; cdr3_nt: TGTGCCAGCAGCTCGGGACAGGGAGACGAGCAGTACTTC
v_call: TRBV28; j_call: TRBJ1-5; clone_size: .; d_call: .; cdr3_aa: CASSLVGARDGNQPQHF; cdr3_nt: TGTGCCAGCAGTTTAGTAGGGGCCCGCGATGGCAATCAGCCCCAGCATTTT
v_call: TRBV9; j_call: TRBJ2-7; clone_size: .; d_call: TRBD1; cdr3_aa: CASSSGTGSEQYF; cdr3_nt: TGTGCCAGCAGCTCCGGGACAGGGTCCGAGCAGTACTTC
v_call: TRBV7-9; j_call: TRBJ1-1; clone_size: .; d_call: .; cdr3_aa: CASSLGVDSQSAFF; cdr3_nt: TGTGCCAGCAGCTTAGGAGTGGACAGCCAGTCGGCTTTCTTT
v_call: TRBV5-1; j_call: TRBJ2-3; clone_size: .; d_call: TRBD2; cdr3_aa: CASSFAAGDGTDTQYF; cdr3_nt: TGCGCCAGCAGCTTCGCCGCGGGGGATGGGACAGATACGCAGTATTTT
v_call: TRBV5-1; j_call: TRBJ1-3; clone_size: few; d_call: TRBD1; cdr3_aa: CASSLAGQGGGHTIYF; cdr3_nt: TGCGCCAGCAGCTTGGCGGGACAGGGCGGCGGGCACACCATATATTTT
v_call: TRBV15; j_call: TRBJ2-3; clone_size: .; d_call: .; cdr3_aa: CATSKELRRGTDTQYF; cdr3_nt: TGTGCCACCAGCAAGGAACTTCGGAGGGGCACAGATACGCAGTATTTT
v_call: TRBV2; j_call: TRBJ2-3; clone_size: .; d_call: TRBD2; cdr3_aa: CASTSGLTDTQYF; cdr3_nt: TGTGCCAGCACTAGCGGGCTCACAGATACGCAGTATTTT
v_call: TRBV5-1; j_call: TRBJ1-3; clone_size: .; d_call: .; cdr3_aa: CASSLDSFNSGNTIYF; cdr3_nt: TGCGCCAGCAGCTTGGACAGTTTTAACTCTGGAAACACCATATATTTT
v_call: TRBV19; j_call: TRBJ1-1; clone_size: .; d_call: .; cdr3_aa: CASSMDRDISPQAFF; cdr3_nt: TGTGCCAGTAGTATGGACCGGGACATTTCCCCACAAGCTTTCTTT
v_call: TRBV19; j_call: TRBJ1-1; clone_size: .; d_call: TRBD1; cdr3_aa: CASSIAGGFTEAFF; cdr3_nt: TGTGCCAGTAGTATAGCAGGGGGCTTCACTGAAGCTTTCTTT
v_call: TRBV5-4; j_call: TRBJ2-2; clone_size: .; d_call: .; cdr3_aa: CASSSSGRLAASTGELFF; cdr3_nt: TGTGCCAGCAGCTCCTCGGGAAGGTTAGCGGCCTCCACCGGGGAGCTGTTTTTT
v_call: TRBV24-1; j_call: TRBJ2-5; clone_size: .; d_call: TRBD2; cdr3_aa: CATSETGASGGFRETQYF; cdr3_nt: TGTGCCACCAGTGAAACGGGGGCTAGCGGGGGGTTCCGAGAGACCCAGTACTTC
v_call: TRBV7-9; j_call: TRBJ2-5; clone_size: .; d_call: TRBD2; cdr3_aa: CASSTSPGGRTQYF; cdr3_nt: TGTGCCAGCAGCACCTCTCCGGGGGGGCGAACCCAGTACTTC
v_call: TRBV5-1; j_call: TRBJ1-1; clone_size: .; d_call: TRBD1; cdr3_aa: CASSLAGSTGGTEAFF; cdr3_nt: TGCGCCAGCAGCTTGGCTGGGTCGACAGGGGGCACTGAAGCTTTCTTT
v_call: TRBV29-1; j_call: TRBJ1-3; clone_size: .; d_call: .; cdr3_aa: CSVGATTGDTIYF; cdr3_nt: TGCAGCGTTGGCGCTACCACCGGGGACACCATATATTTT
v_call: TRBV5-4; j_call: TRBJ1-2; clone_size: .; d_call: TRBD1; cdr3_aa: CASSLGDSSDNYGYTF; cdr3_nt: TGTGCCAGCAGCTTGGGGGACAGTTCGGATAACTATGGCTACACCTTC
v_call: TRBV4-3; j_call: TRBJ1-2; clone_size: .; d_call: .; cdr3_aa: CASSQLEGTSKANYGYTF; cdr3_nt: TGCGCCAGCAGCCAATTGGAGGGCACAAGTAAAGCTAACTATGGCTACACCTTC
v_call: TRBV5-1; j_call: TRBJ2-2; clone_size: once; d_call: .; cdr3_aa: CASSLGQTNTGELFF; cdr3_nt: TGCGCCAGCAGCTTGGGACAAACGAACACCGGGGAGCTGTTTTTT
v_call: TRBV7-6; j_call: TRBJ2-3; clone_size: .; d_call: .; cdr3_aa: CASSPMTIYTDTQYF; cdr3_nt: TGTGCCAGCAGCCCCATGACTATTTACACAGATACGCAGTATTTT
v_call: TRBV6-1; j_call: TRBJ1-2; clone_size: .; d_call: .; cdr3_aa: CASSEASGESGYTF; cdr3_nt: TGTGCCAGCAGTGAAGCGTCAGGGGAGAGTGGCTACACCTTC
v_call: TRBV5-1; j_call: TRBJ2-1; clone_size: .; d_call: .; cdr3_aa: CASSPVPAGASYEYNEQFF; cdr3_nt: TGCGCCAGCAGCCCAGTTCCGGCGGGGGCCTCTTATGAATACAATGAGCAGTTCTTC
v_call: TRBV24-1; j_call: TRBJ2-5; clone_size: .; d_call: TRBD1; cdr3_aa: CATSDLDREETQYF; cdr3_nt: TGTGCCACCAGTGATTTAGACAGGGAAGAGACCCAGTACTTC
v_call: TRBV7-2; j_call: TRBJ1-5; clone_size: .; d_call: .; cdr3_aa: CASSLVAGRSNQPQHF; cdr3_nt: TGTGCCAGCAGCTTAGTGGCGGGCCGGAGCAATCAGCCCCAGCATTTT
v_call: TRBV19; j_call: TRBJ1-4; clone_size: .; d_call: .; cdr3_aa: CASSPLGAGVREKLFF; cdr3_nt: TGTGCCAGTAGTCCCCTTGGGGCAGGGGTGCGCGAAAAACTGTTTTTT
v_call: TRBV7-9; j_call: TRBJ2-7; clone_size: once; d_call: TRBD2; cdr3_aa: CASSFRASGSYEQYF; cdr3_nt: TGTGCCAGCAGTTTTAGGGCTAGCGGGAGCTACGAGCAGTACTTC
v_call: TRBV18; j_call: TRBJ1-1; clone_size: .; d_call: .; cdr3_aa: CASSPSGLLNTEAFF; cdr3_nt: TGTGCCAGCTCACCTTCAGGGTTGCTGAACACTGAAGCTTTCTTT
v_call: TRBV6-6; j_call: TRBJ2-7; clone_size: .; d_call: .; cdr3_aa: CASSSGRVFFYEQYF; cdr3_nt: TGTGCCAGCAGCAGCGGCCGGGTTTTTTTCTACGAGCAGTACTTC
v_call: TRBV3-1/TRBV3-2; j_call: TRBJ1-1; clone_size: once; d_call: .; cdr3_aa: CASSAGGVGNTEAFF; cdr3_nt: TGTGCCAGCAGCGCAGGAGGAGTGGGGAACACTGAAGCTTTCTTT
v_call: TRBV27; j_call: TRBJ2-7; clone_size: .; d_call: .; cdr3_aa: CASSLLGQSYEQYF; cdr3_nt: TGTGCCAGCAGTTTGTTGGGACAATCCTACGAGCAGTACTTC
v_call: TRBV7-9; j_call: TRBJ2-3; clone_size: few; d_call: .; cdr3_aa: CASSLGSRAADTQYF; cdr3_nt: TGTGCCAGCAGCTTAGGATCCAGGGCCGCAGATACGCAGTATTTT
v_call: TRBV7-8; j_call: TRBJ2-3; clone_size: once; d_call: TRBD2; cdr3_aa: CASSPETSGTTDTQYF; cdr3_nt: TGTGCCAGCAGCCCAGAGACTAGCGGGACCACAGATACGCAGTATTTT
v_call: TRBV9; j_call: TRBJ2-1; clone_size: .; d_call: .; cdr3_aa: CASSGNRVGSYNEQFF; cdr3_nt: TGTGCCAGCAGCGGAAACAGGGTGGGCTCCTACAATGAGCAGTTCTTC
v_call: TRBV19; j_call: TRBJ2-1; clone_size: .; d_call: .; cdr3_aa: CASSIDLGLTRTAFF; cdr3_nt: TGTGCCAGTAGTATAGATCTAGGTTTAACCCGAACGGCGTTCTTC
v_call: TRBV7-2; j_call: TRBJ1-2; clone_size: few; d_call: .; cdr3_aa: CASSFYRGNYGYTF; cdr3_nt: TGTGCCAGCAGCTTTTATCGCGGTAACTATGGCTACACCTTC
v_call: TRBV2; j_call: TRBJ2-2; clone_size: .; d_call: TRBD1; cdr3_aa: CASSPGGAHTGELFF; cdr3_nt: TGTGCCAGCAGCCCAGGGGGCGCCCACACCGGGGAGCTGTTTTTT
v_call: TRBV12-3/TRBV12-4; j_call: TRBJ2-3; clone_size: .; d_call: .; cdr3_aa: CASSFVSTDTQYF; cdr3_nt: TGTGCCAGCAGTTTCGTCAGCACAGATACGCAGTATTTT
v_call: TRBV5-1; j_call: TRBJ1-2; clone_size: .; d_call: .; cdr3_aa: CASSLDWGGDYGYTF; cdr3_nt: TGCGCCAGCAGCTTGGATTGGGGAGGGGACTATGGCTACACCTTC
v_call: TRBV4-1; j_call: TRBJ1-1; clone_size: .; d_call: .; cdr3_aa: CASSPGPNRNTEAFF; cdr3_nt: TGCGCCAGCAGCCCCGGCCCAAACAGGAACACTGAAGCTTTCTTT
v_call: TRBV10-2; j_call: TRBJ2-5; clone_size: .; d_call: .; cdr3_aa: CASSDPTGETQYF; cdr3_nt: TGCGCCAGCAGTGACCCGACAGGAGAGACCCAGTACTTC
v_call: TRBV5-6; j_call: TRBJ2-5; clone_size: .; d_call: .; cdr3_aa: CASSSFGGWGRGRAETQYF; cdr3_nt: TGTGCCAGCAGCTCGTTTGGGGGCTGGGGGAGGGGACGGGCAGAGACCCAGTACTTC
v_call: TRBV7-6; j_call: TRBJ2-1; clone_size: .; d_call: TRBD2; cdr3_aa: CASSLIPTSGRPPGGEQFF; cdr3_nt: TGTGCCAGCAGCTTAATCCCGACTAGCGGTCGTCCGCCAGGGGGTGAGCAGTTCTTC